This TCR beta chain stems from a study of T cells in Graves' hyperthyroidism and ophthalmopathy. Study as a whole: Before any treatment, at initial diagnosis, peripheral blood was collected.

With 6 bases clipped from V and 3 bases from J, the junction kept 6 bases outside the gene matches. Looked up from germline, CDR1 is LNHDA and CDR2 is SQIVND (reference sequence). The length of the CDR3 is 14 residues. At least ten counts were recorded for this clonotype. Researchers defined stable Graves' hyperthyroidism as no ophthalmopathy progression within 18 months. The study based diagnoses on clinical symptoms, serum thyroxine and TRAb, thyroid ultrasound and orbital computed tomography. The investigators amplified TCR beta CDR3 regions from RNA transcripts. A set of HTBI primers served as the primers for a first-round RT-PCR of the TCR CDR3. TCRdb re-analysed the multiplex PCR reads in MiXCR, keeping a single row per CDR3 protein. The table lists more than 150,000 distinct CDR3 sequences, over 15% of them singletons.

The chain uses TRBV19 and TRBJ1-2; 8 positions match TRBD1. This TCR was recovered from a woman aged 50 to 60 with Graves' hyperthyroidism. Material: blood. The CDR3 sequence is CASRQGVNYYGYTF. In DNA, the CDR3 is TGTGCCAGTAGACAGGGGGTGAACTACTATGGCTACACCTTC.